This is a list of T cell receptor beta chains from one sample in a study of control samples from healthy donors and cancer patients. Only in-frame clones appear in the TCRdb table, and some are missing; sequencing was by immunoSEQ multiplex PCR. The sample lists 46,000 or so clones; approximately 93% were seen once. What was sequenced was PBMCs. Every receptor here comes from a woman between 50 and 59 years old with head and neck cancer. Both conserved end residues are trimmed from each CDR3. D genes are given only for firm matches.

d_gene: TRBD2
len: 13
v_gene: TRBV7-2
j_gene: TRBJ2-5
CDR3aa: ASSPGTSLQETQY

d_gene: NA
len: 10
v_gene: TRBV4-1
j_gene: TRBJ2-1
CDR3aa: ASSHGLGEQF

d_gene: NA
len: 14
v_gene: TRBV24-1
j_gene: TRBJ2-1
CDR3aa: ATSDFRGAGYNEQF

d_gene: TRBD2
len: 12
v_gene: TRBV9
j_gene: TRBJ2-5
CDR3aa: ASSMSGGQETQY

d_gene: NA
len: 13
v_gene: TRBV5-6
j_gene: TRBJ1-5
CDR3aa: ASSLKPGSNQPQH

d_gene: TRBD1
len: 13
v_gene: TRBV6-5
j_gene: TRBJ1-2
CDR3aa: ASSYRGPSLDGYT

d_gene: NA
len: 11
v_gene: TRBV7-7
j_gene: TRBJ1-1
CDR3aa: ASSLELNTEAF

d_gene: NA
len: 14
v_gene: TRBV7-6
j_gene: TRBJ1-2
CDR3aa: ASSSRPWRANYGYT

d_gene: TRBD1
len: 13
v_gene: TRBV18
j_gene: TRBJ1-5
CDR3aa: ASSPGTGSNQPQH

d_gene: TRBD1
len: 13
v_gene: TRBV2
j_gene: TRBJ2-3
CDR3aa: ASRGQGRMADTQY

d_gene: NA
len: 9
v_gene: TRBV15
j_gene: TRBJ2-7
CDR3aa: ATSIGHEQY

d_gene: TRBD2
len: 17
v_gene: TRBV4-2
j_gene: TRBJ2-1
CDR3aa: ASSQKRQSTSGAYNEQF

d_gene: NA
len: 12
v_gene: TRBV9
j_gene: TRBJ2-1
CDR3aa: ASSVSGDWNEQF

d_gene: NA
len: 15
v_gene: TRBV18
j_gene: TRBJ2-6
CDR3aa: ASSPLGGAVGANVLT